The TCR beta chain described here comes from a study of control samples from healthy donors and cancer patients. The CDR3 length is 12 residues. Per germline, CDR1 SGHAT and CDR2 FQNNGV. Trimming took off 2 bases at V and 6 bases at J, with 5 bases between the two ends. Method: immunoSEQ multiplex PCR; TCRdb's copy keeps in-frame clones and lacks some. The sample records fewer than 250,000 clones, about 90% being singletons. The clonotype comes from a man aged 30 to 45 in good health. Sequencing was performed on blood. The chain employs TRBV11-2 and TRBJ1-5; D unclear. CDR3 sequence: CASSLSGQPQHF. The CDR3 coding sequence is TGTGCCAGCAGCTTATCGGGTCAGCCCCAGCATTTT.